Listed below are T cell receptor beta chains from one sample, sequenced in a study of PD-1 blockade in classical Hodgkin lymphoma. Method: immunoSEQ multiplex PCR; TCRdb's copy keeps in-frame clones and lacks some. The table includes about 41,000 clones, roughly three quarters detected once. Here the sequenced sample was peripheral blood mononuclear cells (PBMCs), taken at baseline. Receptors were obtained from a human donor with classical Hodgkin lymphoma. Each CDR3 is given without its conserved first and last residue.

>TRBV4-2
ASSQYPPGLAVYNEQF
>TRBV5-5
ASSPWTVQETQY
>TRBV7-6
ASSSVLAGDYEQY
>TRBV6-1
ASSEGASGNYEQY
>TRBV5-1
ASSLAGQGRNSPLH
>TRBV10-3
AISESTAAQETQY
>TRBV6-5
ASSSLAAETQY
>TRBV7-2
ASSLQGGSPNEQY
>TRBV6-1
ASSEQAGADTQY
>TRBV18
ASSPRTLKGEQY
>TRBV7-9
ASSSFPSVANEQY
>TRBV27
ASSFPGQTSGNTIY
>TRBV7-6
ASSLTLAGRGHEQF
>TRBV30
AWRGPANTGELF
>TRBV9
ASSETGVGNTEAF
>TRBV19
ASSIAGSYGYT
>TRBV18
ASSPRTPQTGELF
>TRBV5-1
ASSSSNRRGQGASGYT
>TRBV30
AWSVLSGSQSGELF
>TRBV10-1
ASSRGPQSNTGELF
>TRBV11-2
ASSLGATGRETQY
>TRBV6-5
ATQLMEGFRGYT
>TRBV7-2
ASSLVPLGIAGMGYT
>TRBV28
ASNILQGGRTEAF
>TRBV5-6
ASSLNQETQY
>TRBV6-5
ASSSGTQVSEQY
>TRBV7-9
ASSWTGNEQY
>TRBV25-1
ASSPNRGTVNTGELF
>TRBV27
ASSLRVSGSGSEQY
>TRBV5-6
ASSRDRGNTIY
>TRBV7-2
ASSLGLGQSYEQY